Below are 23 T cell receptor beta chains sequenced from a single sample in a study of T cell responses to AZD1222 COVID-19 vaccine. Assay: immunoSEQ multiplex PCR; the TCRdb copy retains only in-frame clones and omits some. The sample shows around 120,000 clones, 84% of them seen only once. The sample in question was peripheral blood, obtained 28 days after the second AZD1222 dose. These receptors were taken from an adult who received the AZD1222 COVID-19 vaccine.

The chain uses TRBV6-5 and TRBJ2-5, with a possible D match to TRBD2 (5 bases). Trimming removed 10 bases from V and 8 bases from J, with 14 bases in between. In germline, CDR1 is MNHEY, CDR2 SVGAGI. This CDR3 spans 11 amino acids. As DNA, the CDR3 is TGTGCCACCCTATCGACGGGAACCCAGTACTTC. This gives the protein CATLSTGTQYF.

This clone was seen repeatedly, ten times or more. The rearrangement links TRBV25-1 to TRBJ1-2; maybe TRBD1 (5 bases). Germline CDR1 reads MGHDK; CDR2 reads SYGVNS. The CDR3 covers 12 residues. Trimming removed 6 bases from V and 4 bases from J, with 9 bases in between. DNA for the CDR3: TGTGCCAGCAGCGACAGCCGCTATGGCTACACCTTC. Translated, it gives CASSDSRYGYTF.

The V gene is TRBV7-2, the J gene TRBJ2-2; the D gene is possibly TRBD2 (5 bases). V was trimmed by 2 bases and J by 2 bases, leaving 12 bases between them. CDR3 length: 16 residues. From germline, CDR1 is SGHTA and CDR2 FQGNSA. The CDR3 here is CASSLNSGLNTGELFF. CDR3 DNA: TGTGCCAGCAGCTTAAACAGCGGATTAAACACCGGGGAGCTGTTTTTT.

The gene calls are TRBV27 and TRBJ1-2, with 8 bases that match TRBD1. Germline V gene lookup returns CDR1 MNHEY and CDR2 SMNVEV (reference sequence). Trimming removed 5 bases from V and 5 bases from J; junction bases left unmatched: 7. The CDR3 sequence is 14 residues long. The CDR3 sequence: CASSQGATMYGYTF. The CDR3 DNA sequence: TGTGCCAGCAGTCAGGGGGCAACGATGTATGGCTACACCTTC.

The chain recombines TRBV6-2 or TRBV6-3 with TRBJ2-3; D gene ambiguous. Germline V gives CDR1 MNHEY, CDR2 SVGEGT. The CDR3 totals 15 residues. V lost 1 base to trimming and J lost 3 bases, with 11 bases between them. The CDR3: CASSYWEWGTDTQYF. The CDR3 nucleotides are TGTGCCAGCAGTTACTGGGAATGGGGTACAGATACGCAGTATTTT.

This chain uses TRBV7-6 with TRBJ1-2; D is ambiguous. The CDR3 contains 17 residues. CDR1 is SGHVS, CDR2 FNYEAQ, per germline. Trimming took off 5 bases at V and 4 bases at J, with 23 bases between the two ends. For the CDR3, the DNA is TGTGCCAGCAGCCCACGGAGTAGGGCGGGTTTTTTCTATGGCTACACCTTC. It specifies CASSPRSRAGFFYGYTF.

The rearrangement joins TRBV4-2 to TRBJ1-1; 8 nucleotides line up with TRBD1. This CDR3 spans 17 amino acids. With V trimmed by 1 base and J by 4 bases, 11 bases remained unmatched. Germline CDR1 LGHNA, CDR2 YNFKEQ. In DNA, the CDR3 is TGTGCCAGCAGCCAAGTGGACAGGGTTGTTTCGGGCACTGAAGCTTTCTTT. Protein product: CASSQVDRVVSGTEAFF.

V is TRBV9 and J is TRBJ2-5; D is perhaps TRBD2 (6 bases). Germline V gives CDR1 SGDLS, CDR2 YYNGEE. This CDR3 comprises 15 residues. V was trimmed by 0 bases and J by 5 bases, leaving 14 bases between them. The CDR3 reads CASSVGTWEEETQYF. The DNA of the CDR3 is TGTGCCAGCAGCGTAGGGACGTGGGAGGAGGAGACCCAGTACTTC.

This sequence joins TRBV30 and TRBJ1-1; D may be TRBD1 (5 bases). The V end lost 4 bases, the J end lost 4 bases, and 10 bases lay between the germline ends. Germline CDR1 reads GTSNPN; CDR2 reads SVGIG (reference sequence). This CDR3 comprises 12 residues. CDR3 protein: CAWTGLGTEAFF. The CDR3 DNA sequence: TGTGCCTGGACAGGGTTGGGCACTGAAGCTTTCTTT.

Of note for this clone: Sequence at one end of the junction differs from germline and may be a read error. The CDR3 reads CVSSRDRQETQYF. The DNA of the CDR3 is TGTGTCAGCAGCCGGGACAGGCAAGAGACCCAGTACTTC. V is TRBV6-2 or TRBV6-3 and J is TRBJ2-5, with TRBD1 identical over 8 bases. Germline CDR1 is MNHEY and CDR2 is SVGEGT. The CDR3 is made up of 13 amino acids.

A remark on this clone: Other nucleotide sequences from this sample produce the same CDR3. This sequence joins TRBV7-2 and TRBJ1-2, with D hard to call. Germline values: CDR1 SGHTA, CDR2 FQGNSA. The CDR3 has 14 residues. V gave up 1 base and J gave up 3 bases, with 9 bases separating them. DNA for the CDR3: TGTGCCAGCAGCTTAGTCCCGGACTACTATGGCTACACCTTC. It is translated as CASSLVPDYYGYTF.

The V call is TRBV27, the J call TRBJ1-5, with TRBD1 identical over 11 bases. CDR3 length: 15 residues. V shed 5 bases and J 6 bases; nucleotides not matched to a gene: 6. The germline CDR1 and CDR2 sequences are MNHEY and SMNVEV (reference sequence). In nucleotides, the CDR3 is TGTGCCAGCAGTCCCAGGACAGGGGGCCTTCAGCCCCAGCATTTT. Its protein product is CASSPRTGGLQPQHF.

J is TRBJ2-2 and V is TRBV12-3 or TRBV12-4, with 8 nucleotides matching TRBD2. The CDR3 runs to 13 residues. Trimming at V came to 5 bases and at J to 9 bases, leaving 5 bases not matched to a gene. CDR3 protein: CASSERGGWELFF. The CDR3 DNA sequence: TGTGCCAGCAGTGAACGGGGGGGCTGGGAGCTGTTTTTT.

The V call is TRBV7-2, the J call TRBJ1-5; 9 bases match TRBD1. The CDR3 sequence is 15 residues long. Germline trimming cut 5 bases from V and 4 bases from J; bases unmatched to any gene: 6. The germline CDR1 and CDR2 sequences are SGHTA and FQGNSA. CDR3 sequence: CASSPRQGVNQPQHF. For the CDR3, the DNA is TGTGCCAGCAGCCCCCGACAGGGGGTTAATCAGCCCCAGCATTTT.

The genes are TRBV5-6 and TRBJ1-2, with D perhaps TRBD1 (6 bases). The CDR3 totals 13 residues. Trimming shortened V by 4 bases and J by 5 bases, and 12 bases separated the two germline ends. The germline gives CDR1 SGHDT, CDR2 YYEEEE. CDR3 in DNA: TGTGCCAGCAGCAGAGGGACAAATTATGGCTACACCTTC. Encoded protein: CASSRGTNYGYTF.

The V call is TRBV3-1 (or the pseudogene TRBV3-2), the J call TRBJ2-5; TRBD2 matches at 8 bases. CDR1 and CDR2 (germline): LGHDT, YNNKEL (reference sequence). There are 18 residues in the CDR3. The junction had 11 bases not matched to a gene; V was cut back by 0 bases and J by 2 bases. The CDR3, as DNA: TGTGCCAGCAGCCAAGATTGTGGCGGGGGGCCGGGGCAAGAGACCCAGTACTTC. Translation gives CASSQDCGGGPGQETQYF.

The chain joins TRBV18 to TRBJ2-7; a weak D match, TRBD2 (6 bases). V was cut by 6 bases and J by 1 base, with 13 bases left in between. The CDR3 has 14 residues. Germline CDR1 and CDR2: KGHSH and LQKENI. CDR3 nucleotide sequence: TGTGCCAGCTCCCTAACGGCGGGATCCTACGAGCAGTACTTC. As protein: CASSLTAGSYEQYF.

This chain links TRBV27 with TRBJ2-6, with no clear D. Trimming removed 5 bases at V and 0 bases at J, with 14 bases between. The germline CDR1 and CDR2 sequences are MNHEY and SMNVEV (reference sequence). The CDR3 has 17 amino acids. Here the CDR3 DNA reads TGTGCCAGCAGTCAGTTCCAGGTTAGCTCTGGGGCCAACGTCCTGACTTTC. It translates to CASSQFQVSSGANVLTF. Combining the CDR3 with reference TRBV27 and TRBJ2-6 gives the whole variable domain EAQVTQNPRYLITVTGKKLTVTCSQNMNHEYMSWYRQDPGLGLRQIYYSMNVEVTDKGDVPEGYKVSRKEKRNFPLILESPSPNQTSLYFCASSQFQVSSGANVLTFGAGSRLTVL.

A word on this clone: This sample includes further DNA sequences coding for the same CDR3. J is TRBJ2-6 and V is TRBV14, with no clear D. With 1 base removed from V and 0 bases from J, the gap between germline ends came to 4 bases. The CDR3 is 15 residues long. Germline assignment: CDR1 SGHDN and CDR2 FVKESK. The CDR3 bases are TGTGCCAGCAGCCAAGTACGCTCTGGGGCCAACGTCCTGACTTTC. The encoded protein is CASSQVRSGANVLTF.

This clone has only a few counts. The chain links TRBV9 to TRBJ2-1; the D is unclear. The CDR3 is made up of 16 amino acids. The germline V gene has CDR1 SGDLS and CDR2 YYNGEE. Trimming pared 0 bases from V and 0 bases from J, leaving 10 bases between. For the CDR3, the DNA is TGTGCCAGCAGCGTAGGCGAGAGGCCCTCCTACAATGAGCAGTTCTTC. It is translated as CASSVGERPSYNEQFF.

CDR3 nucleotide sequence: TGTGCCAGCAGCTCTTTAACCGGCACTGAAGCTTTCTTT. Encoded protein: CASSSLTGTEAFF. V is TRBV7-9 and J is TRBJ1-1; D not resolved. Germline V gene data show CDR1 as SEHNR and CDR2 as FQNEAQ (reference sequence). CDR3 length: 13 amino acids. Trimming removed 4 bases at V and 4 bases at J, with 10 bases between.

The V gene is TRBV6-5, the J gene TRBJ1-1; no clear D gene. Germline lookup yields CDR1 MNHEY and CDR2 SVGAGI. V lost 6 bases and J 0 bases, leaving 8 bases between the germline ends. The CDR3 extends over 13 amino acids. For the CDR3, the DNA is TGTGCCAGCAGGGACGGTTTGAACACTGAAGCTTTCTTT. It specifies CASRDGLNTEAFF.

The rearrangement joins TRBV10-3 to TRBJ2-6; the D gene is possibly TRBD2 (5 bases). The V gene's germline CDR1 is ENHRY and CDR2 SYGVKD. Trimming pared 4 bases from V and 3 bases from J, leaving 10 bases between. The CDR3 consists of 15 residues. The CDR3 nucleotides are TGTGCCATCAGTGTGAATCGGGGTGGGGCCAACGTCCTGACTTTC. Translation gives CAISVNRGGANVLTF.